The T cell receptor (beta chain) described here comes from a study of blood T cell repertoires in COVID-19. As for the study in general: Acute and convalescent COVID-19 specimens originated in the United States, Italy and Spain.

In the original workflow: Cell counts per sample came from amplifying reference gene primers. Sequenced by immunoSEQ multiplex PCR; TCRdb stores in-frame clones only, minus some. D and trimming come from the DNA, and the V and J calls and clone size come from that table. This table holds 250,000 to 300,000 clones, about nine tenths found once. Seattle patient enrollment occurred during active infection, with longitudinal follow-up thereafter. This CDR3 region has 15 residues. V trimming: 4 bases; J trimming: 2 bases; junction bases outside the gene matches: 3. In germline, CDR1 is SGHNT, CDR2 YENEEA. Sequenced material: peripheral blood. The receptor's source is a young woman with COVID-19, enrolled during active disease. The J gene is TRBJ2-5, the V gene TRBV11-3; 11 bases line up with TRBD2. This CDR3 reads CASSSLAGGQETQYF. The CDR3 nucleotides read TGTGCCAGCAGCTCTCTAGCGGGGGGTCAAGAGACCCAGTACTTC.